Below are 10 T cell receptor beta chains sequenced from a single sample in a study of blood T cell repertoires in COVID-19. TCRdb's copy holds only in-frame clones and misses some; the assay was immunoSEQ multiplex PCR. The table shows almost 85,000 clones, with approximately 90% occurring only once. The sequencing input was PBMCs or T cells enriched from blood (not recorded which). The receptors originated from a woman between 45 and 65 years old with acute COVID-19.

The rearrangement links TRBV7-2 to TRBJ2-2, with no clear D. The germline CDR1 and CDR2 sequences are SGHTA and FQGNSA. The CDR3 spans 15 residues. The V end lost 4 bases, the J end lost 5 bases, and 14 bases lay between the germline ends. CDR3 DNA sequence: TGTGCCAGCAGCTCCCCGCCTACTTCTACCGGGGAGCTGTTTTTT. Translation: CASSSPPTSTGELFF.

CDR3 amino acids: CASSLSAGEGEQFF. DNA for the CDR3: TGTGCCAGCAGCTTATCCGCGGGAGAGGGGGAGCAGTTCTTC. The rearrangement joins TRBV11-3 to TRBJ2-1; 7 bases align to TRBD2. Germline V gives CDR1 SGHNT, CDR2 YENEEA. V lost 2 bases and J lost 10; bases outside the gene matches: 8. This CDR3 region has 14 residues.

The chain joins TRBV9 to TRBJ1-5, with 7 bases aligning to TRBD1. The CDR3 consists of 14 residues. The germline CDR1 and CDR2 sequences are SGDLS and YYNGEE. J lost 5 bases, V lost 0 bases, and 2 bases had no gene match. CDR3 in amino acids: CASSVAGGDQPQHF. CDR3 DNA sequence: TGTGCCAGCAGCGTAGCAGGGGGTGATCAGCCCCAGCATTTT.

This chain links TRBV28 with TRBJ2-1, with 15 positions matching TRBD2. This CDR3 is built from 17 residues. The J segment lost 2 bases and the V segment lost 6 bases, leaving 5 bases of the junction unmatched. Germline CDR1 and CDR2: MDHEN and SYDVKM. The CDR3 nucleotides read TGTGCCAGCAGAGGACTAGCGGGAGGGGCAACCTACAATGAGCAGTTCTTC. Its protein product is CASRGLAGGATYNEQFF.

This rearrangement joins TRBV5-5 to TRBJ2-7; 7 nucleotides agree with TRBD2. Germline V gene data show CDR1 as SGHKS and CDR2 as YYEKEE (reference sequence). With 4 bases clipped from V and 3 bases from J, the junction kept 22 bases outside the gene matches. The CDR3 extends over 19 amino acids. CDR3 residues: CASSIGPPEREVTVYEQYF. DNA of the CDR3: TGTGCCAGCAGCATTGGTCCCCCCGAGCGGGAAGTCACCGTCTACGAGCAGTACTTC.

The V call is TRBV9, the J call TRBJ1-1; D gene uncertain. The CDR3 is 13 amino acids. Germline CDR1 reads SGDLS; CDR2 reads YYNGEE. Trimming cost V 6 bases and J 3 bases, with 12 bases left between them. The DNA for the CDR3 is TGTGCCAGCACCGGGGTTTCGGACACTGAAGCTTTCTTT. Residues: CASTGVSDTEAFF.

In DNA, the CDR3 is TGTGCCTGGAGTGCAGGGATTAGCAATCAGCCCCAGCATTTT. Translated, it gives CAWSAGISNQPQHF. The V call is TRBV30, the J call TRBJ1-5, with D perhaps TRBD1 (5 bases). The CDR3 is made up of 14 amino acids. V dropped 1 base and J dropped 0 bases, with 7 bases sitting between them. From germline, CDR1 is GTSNPN and CDR2 SVGIG (reference sequence).

This clone was picked up a small number of times. This rearrangement joins TRBV5-1 to TRBJ1-1; 11 nucleotides agree with TRBD1. This CDR3 spans 18 amino acids. V gave up 0 bases and J gave up 2 bases; unmatched junction bases: 9. Germline V gene sequence: CDR1 SGHRS, CDR2 YFSETQ. This CDR3 is CASSLVTWTGGVNTEAFF. The DNA of the CDR3 is TGCGCCAGCAGCTTGGTCACCTGGACAGGGGGCGTAAACACTGAAGCTTTCTTT. The entire variable domain, with the rest obtained from reference TRBV5-1 and TRBJ1-1, is as follows: KAGVTQTPRYLIKTRGQQVTLSCSPISGHRSVSWYQQTPGQGLQFLFEYFSETQRNKGNFPGRFSGRQFSNSRSEMNVSTLELGDSALYLCASSLVTWTGGVNTEAFFGQGTRLTVV.

The CDR3 bases are TGTGCCAGCTCACCCACGCCTAGCGGGAGCTCGGGGGGGTTCTTC. It yields the protein CASSPTPSGSSGGFF. The rearrangement uses TRBV18 and TRBJ2-1; TRBD2 matches 10 bases. Germline assignment: CDR1 KGHSH and CDR2 LQKENI. The CDR3 length is 15 residues. The V gene end was trimmed by 3 bases and the J gene end by 15 bases; junction bases not matched to a gene: 14.

The chain combines TRBV14 with TRBJ2-2; no clear D gene. Per germline, CDR1 SGHDN and CDR2 FVKESK. V gave up 6 bases and J gave up 4 bases, with 9 bases separating them. The CDR3 loop spans 13 amino acids. CDR3 residues: CASSFTVTGELFF. In DNA form, the CDR3 reads TGTGCCAGCAGTTTTACAGTCACCGGGGAGCTGTTTTTT. Complete variable domain (other parts from reference TRBV14 and TRBJ2-2): EAGVTQFPSHSVIEKGQTVTLRCDPISGHDNLYWYRRVMGKEIKFLLHFVKESKQDESGMPNNRFLAERTGGTYSTLKVQPAELEDSGVYFCASSFTVTGELFFGEGSRLTVL.